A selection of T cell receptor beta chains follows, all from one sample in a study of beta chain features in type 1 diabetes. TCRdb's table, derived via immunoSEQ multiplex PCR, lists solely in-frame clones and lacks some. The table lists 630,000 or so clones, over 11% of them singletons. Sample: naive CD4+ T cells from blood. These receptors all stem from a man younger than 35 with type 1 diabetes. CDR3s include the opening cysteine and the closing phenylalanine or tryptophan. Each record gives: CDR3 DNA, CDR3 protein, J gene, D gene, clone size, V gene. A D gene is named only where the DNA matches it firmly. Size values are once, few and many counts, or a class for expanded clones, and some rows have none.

CDR3nt: TGTGCCTGGAGCCCCGAGATTGGAAACACCATATATTTT; CDR3aa: CAWSPEIGNTIYF; j_gene: TRBJ1-3; d_gene: .; abundance: .; v_gene: TRBV30
CDR3nt: TGCGCCAGCAGCTTGTTACAGGGTGGCGGGGAGCTGTTTTTT; CDR3aa: CASSLLQGGGELFF; j_gene: TRBJ2-2; d_gene: .; abundance: .; v_gene: TRBV5-1
CDR3nt: TGTGCCAGCTCCCCCCGGGCAGACACAGATACGCAGTATTTT; CDR3aa: CASSPRADTDTQYF; j_gene: TRBJ2-3; d_gene: .; abundance: .; v_gene: TRBV7-9
CDR3nt: TGTGCCAGCAGCGTAGATCAGCAGAGACTCACAGATACGCAGTATTTT; CDR3aa: CASSVDQQRLTDTQYF; j_gene: TRBJ2-3; d_gene: .; abundance: few; v_gene: TRBV9
CDR3nt: TGTGCCAGCAGTTCCCATCGCGGGAAGGGCACAGATACGCAGTATTTT; CDR3aa: CASSSHRGKGTDTQYF; j_gene: TRBJ2-3; d_gene: .; abundance: .; v_gene: TRBV28
CDR3nt: TGTGCCAGCAGCTTGGGACTCTACTTCACAGATACGCAGTATTTT; CDR3aa: CASSLGLYFTDTQYF; j_gene: TRBJ2-3; d_gene: .; abundance: few; v_gene: TRBV11-2
CDR3nt: TGTGCCAGTAGTATTAATTGGTCGGCCGGGGAGCTGTTTTTT; CDR3aa: CASSINWSAGELFF; j_gene: TRBJ2-2; d_gene: .; abundance: .; v_gene: TRBV19
CDR3nt: TGTGCCAGCAGCAATTGTCAGCCCCAGCATTTT; CDR3aa: CASSNCQPQHF; j_gene: TRBJ1-5; d_gene: .; abundance: .; v_gene: TRBV21-1
CDR3nt: TGTGCCAGCAGTGACGTGCAGGCCTCGTACCAAGAGACCCAGTACTTC; CDR3aa: CASSDVQASYQETQYF; j_gene: TRBJ2-5; d_gene: .; abundance: .; v_gene: TRBV2
CDR3nt: TGTGCCTGGACGTGGTCCGGGGAGCTGTTTTTT; CDR3aa: CAWTWSGELFF; j_gene: TRBJ2-2; d_gene: .; abundance: .; v_gene: TRBV30
CDR3nt: TGTGCCAGCAGTTTTCGACAGGGGCCCACAGATACGCAGTATTTT; CDR3aa: CASSFRQGPTDTQYF; j_gene: TRBJ2-3; d_gene: TRBD1; abundance: few; v_gene: TRBV2
CDR3nt: TGTGCCAGCACGGGACGCTCGATTTACGAGCAGTACTTC; CDR3aa: CASTGRSIYEQYF; j_gene: TRBJ2-7; d_gene: .; abundance: .; v_gene: TRBV6-5
CDR3nt: TGTGCCTGGAGTGTAACTTCACCCCTCCACTTT; CDR3aa: CAWSVTSPLHF; j_gene: TRBJ1-6; d_gene: .; abundance: few; v_gene: TRBV30
CDR3nt: TGTGCCAGCAGCCCATATCGGGTTAGCAATCAGCCCCAGCATTTT; CDR3aa: CASSPYRVSNQPQHF; j_gene: TRBJ1-5; d_gene: .; abundance: .; v_gene: TRBV7-8
CDR3nt: TGCGCCAGCAGCCAAGGGTCCAGAAACCAAGAGACCCAGTACTTC; CDR3aa: CASSQGSRNQETQYF; j_gene: TRBJ2-5; d_gene: .; abundance: .; v_gene: TRBV4-1
CDR3nt: TGTGCCAGCAGCTTCCGGACAATGATATCCGAAGCTTTCTTT; CDR3aa: CASSFRTMISEAFF; j_gene: TRBJ1-1; d_gene: .; abundance: .; v_gene: TRBV7-8
CDR3nt: TGTGCCAGCAGTAGTCGAACCGGGGAGCTGTTTTTT; CDR3aa: CASSSRTGELFF; j_gene: TRBJ2-2; d_gene: .; abundance: few; v_gene: TRBV28
CDR3nt: TGTGCCAGCAGCTTGTCCACGAGCTCCTACAATGAGCAGTTCTTC; CDR3aa: CASSLSTSSYNEQFF; j_gene: TRBJ2-1; d_gene: .; abundance: few; v_gene: TRBV5-4
CDR3nt: TGTGCCAGCAGTGAGGGGCAGGGTGCCTACGAGCAGTACTTC; CDR3aa: CASSEGQGAYEQYF; j_gene: TRBJ2-7; d_gene: .; abundance: .; v_gene: TRBV25-1
CDR3nt: TGTGCCAGCAGCTTAGCAGCGGGAGCGTCCTACAATGAGCAGTTCTTC; CDR3aa: CASSLAAGASYNEQFF; j_gene: TRBJ2-1; d_gene: TRBD2; abundance: .; v_gene: TRBV7-2
CDR3nt: TGTGCCAGCAGTTACATTCGGCAAGAAGAGACCCAGTACTTC; CDR3aa: CASSYIRQEETQYF; j_gene: TRBJ2-5; d_gene: .; abundance: .; v_gene: TRBV6-6
CDR3nt: TGTGCCAGCAGTCGGATGGACGGTAGCTATCAGCCCCAGCATTTT; CDR3aa: CASSRMDGSYQPQHF; j_gene: TRBJ1-5; d_gene: .; abundance: .; v_gene: TRBV2
CDR3nt: TGTGCCAGCAGCTTGAGGGGGGTTGGCGATACGCAGTATTTT; CDR3aa: CASSLRGVGDTQYF; j_gene: TRBJ2-3; d_gene: .; abundance: .; v_gene: TRBV7-6
CDR3nt: TGCGCCAGCAGCGCTACGGGACTAGCGGGGGCGTCAGATACGCAGTATTTT; CDR3aa: CASSATGLAGASDTQYF; j_gene: TRBJ2-3; d_gene: TRBD2; abundance: few; v_gene: TRBV5-1
CDR3nt: TGTGCCAGCAGCCAAGGGGGTGCCAACACTGAAGCTTTCTTT; CDR3aa: CASSQGGANTEAFF; j_gene: TRBJ1-1; d_gene: .; abundance: few; v_gene: TRBV14
CDR3nt: TGTGCCAGCAGCATCGGGACTAGCGGGAATGAGCAGTTCTTC; CDR3aa: CASSIGTSGNEQFF; j_gene: TRBJ2-1; d_gene: TRBD2; abundance: few; v_gene: TRBV7-9
CDR3nt: TGTGCCAGCAGCCGCAGGGGGGCCTACACAGATACGCAGTATTTT; CDR3aa: CASSRRGAYTDTQYF; j_gene: TRBJ2-3; d_gene: .; abundance: few; v_gene: TRBV5-6
CDR3nt: TGCGCCAGCAGCGTGCAAAGCACAGATACGCAGTATTTT; CDR3aa: CASSVQSTDTQYF; j_gene: TRBJ2-3; d_gene: .; abundance: few; v_gene: TRBV4-3
CDR3nt: TGTGCCAGCAGCGTAAGACTAGTAGATACGCAGTATTTT; CDR3aa: CASSVRLVDTQYF; j_gene: TRBJ2-3; d_gene: .; abundance: .; v_gene: TRBV9
CDR3nt: TGTGCCAGCAGCCAGAGCGCGGGATCCACAGATACGCAGTATTTT; CDR3aa: CASSQSAGSTDTQYF; j_gene: TRBJ2-3; d_gene: .; abundance: .; v_gene: TRBV7-3
CDR3nt: TGTGCCAGCACGCTAGCGGGAGCTAGCACAGATACGCAGTATTTT; CDR3aa: CASTLAGASTDTQYF; j_gene: TRBJ2-3; d_gene: TRBD2; abundance: .; v_gene: TRBV7-9
CDR3nt: TGTGCCAGCAGGGCTATGAACACTGAAGCTTTCTTT; CDR3aa: CASRAMNTEAFF; j_gene: TRBJ1-1; d_gene: .; abundance: .; v_gene: TRBV6-1
CDR3nt: TGTGCCAGCTCTGACAGAGCCTACGAGCAGTACTTC; CDR3aa: CASSDRAYEQYF; j_gene: TRBJ2-7; d_gene: .; abundance: few; v_gene: TRBV27
CDR3nt: TGTGCCAGTAGACCGGGACTAGTCTACAATGAGCAGTTCTTC; CDR3aa: CASRPGLVYNEQFF; j_gene: TRBJ2-1; d_gene: TRBD2; abundance: .; v_gene: TRBV19
CDR3nt: TGCGCCAGCAGCCAAGTTAGACAAGGCGCGGCGACTTTCTTT; CDR3aa: CASSQVRQGAATFF; j_gene: TRBJ1-1; d_gene: .; abundance: few; v_gene: TRBV4-1
CDR3nt: TGTGCCAGCAGCGTACGCTATGGGGGACTAGCGGGACACAATGAGCAGTTCTTC; CDR3aa: CASSVRYGGLAGHNEQFF; j_gene: TRBJ2-1; d_gene: TRBD2; abundance: few; v_gene: TRBV9
CDR3nt: TGTGCCTGGAGCCGGGGAACGCGAGAGACCCAGTACTTC; CDR3aa: CAWSRGTRETQYF; j_gene: TRBJ2-5; d_gene: .; abundance: .; v_gene: TRBV30
CDR3nt: TGTGCCAGCAGTTTGGAGAGGGGCTACACCTTC; CDR3aa: CASSLERGYTF; j_gene: TRBJ1-2; d_gene: .; abundance: .; v_gene: TRBV28
CDR3nt: TGTGCCAGCAGCCACACGGGTGTCGTCGAGCAGTTCTTC; CDR3aa: CASSHTGVVEQFF; j_gene: TRBJ2-1; d_gene: .; abundance: .; v_gene: TRBV4-2
CDR3nt: TGTGCCAGCAGCCACCCACAGGGATCATACGAGCAGTACTTC; CDR3aa: CASSHPQGSYEQYF; j_gene: TRBJ2-7; d_gene: .; abundance: few; v_gene: TRBV6-5
CDR3nt: TGCAGCGTTGCGATGGGGGGACAGCCAAGGAATGAGCAGTTCTTC; CDR3aa: CSVAMGGQPRNEQFF; j_gene: TRBJ2-1; d_gene: .; abundance: .; v_gene: TRBV29-1
CDR3nt: TGTGCCAGCAGTAGTACCGGGACAGGGAACACCGGGGAGCTGTTTTTT; CDR3aa: CASSSTGTGNTGELFF; j_gene: TRBJ2-2; d_gene: TRBD1; abundance: .; v_gene: TRBV11-3
CDR3nt: TGTGCCTGGAGGGTGAGCTCCTACGAGCAGTACTTC; CDR3aa: CAWRVSSYEQYF; j_gene: TRBJ2-7; d_gene: .; abundance: few; v_gene: TRBV30
CDR3nt: TGTGCTAGCAGCTTAGTGTCGGGAGAGGACACCGGGGAGCTGTTTTTT; CDR3aa: CASSLVSGEDTGELFF; j_gene: TRBJ2-2; d_gene: .; abundance: .; v_gene: TRBV7-7
CDR3nt: TGTGCCTGGAGGACGTGGGGGGCTCCTTCGAACACTGAAGCTTTCTTT; CDR3aa: CAWRTWGAPSNTEAFF; j_gene: TRBJ1-1; d_gene: .; abundance: .; v_gene: TRBV30
CDR3nt: TGTGCCACCCTATGGGACAGCACGAACACCGGGGAGCTGTTTTTT; CDR3aa: CATLWDSTNTGELFF; j_gene: TRBJ2-2; d_gene: TRBD1; abundance: few; v_gene: TRBV2
CDR3nt: TGTGCCAGCAGTTACAGCGTTAGTTCAGATACGCAGTATTTT; CDR3aa: CASSYSVSSDTQYF; j_gene: TRBJ2-3; d_gene: .; abundance: few; v_gene: TRBV6-5
CDR3nt: TGCGCCAGCAGCTTGCCGGGACAGGGGGAGACCCAGTACTTC; CDR3aa: CASSLPGQGETQYF; j_gene: TRBJ2-5; d_gene: TRBD1; abundance: few; v_gene: TRBV5-1
CDR3nt: TGCGCCAGCAGCCATAGCCGGGAGAACACCGGGGAGCTGTTTTTT; CDR3aa: CASSHSRENTGELFF; j_gene: TRBJ2-2; d_gene: .; abundance: few; v_gene: TRBV4-1
CDR3nt: TGTGCCAGCAGCTTAGGCGGGGGACACTATGGCTACACCTTC; CDR3aa: CASSLGGGHYGYTF; j_gene: TRBJ1-2; d_gene: .; abundance: few; v_gene: TRBV13
CDR3nt: TGTGCCACGGGGACTAGCGGGAGGATAAACAATGAGCAGTTCTTC; CDR3aa: CATGTSGRINNEQFF; j_gene: TRBJ2-1; d_gene: TRBD2; abundance: few; v_gene: TRBV10-3
CDR3nt: TGTGCCAGCAGCTTAATAGGACAGCCCTATGGCTACACCTTC; CDR3aa: CASSLIGQPYGYTF; j_gene: TRBJ1-2; d_gene: .; abundance: .; v_gene: TRBV7-2
CDR3nt: TGTGCCAGCAGCCTCCATACCCCAGCGGGGGATACGCAGTATTTT; CDR3aa: CASSLHTPAGDTQYF; j_gene: TRBJ2-3; d_gene: TRBD2; abundance: .; v_gene: TRBV7-2
CDR3nt: TGTGCCAGCAGACCCTACAGGGCCCAAGAGACCCAGTACTTC; CDR3aa: CASRPYRAQETQYF; j_gene: TRBJ2-5; d_gene: .; abundance: few; v_gene: TRBV6-1
CDR3nt: TGCGCCAGCAGCTACACCGGGACTGAGTACAATGAGCAGTTCTTC; CDR3aa: CASSYTGTEYNEQFF; j_gene: TRBJ2-1; d_gene: .; abundance: .; v_gene: TRBV5-1
CDR3nt: TGTGCCAGCAGCTTAACCCAGGCGGATACGCAGTATTTT; CDR3aa: CASSLTQADTQYF; j_gene: TRBJ2-3; d_gene: .; abundance: few; v_gene: TRBV11-2
CDR3nt: TGTGCCAGCAGCGCGGACAGGGGATCCTATAATTCACCCCTCCACTTT; CDR3aa: CASSADRGSYNSPLHF; j_gene: TRBJ1-6; d_gene: TRBD1; abundance: .; v_gene: TRBV9